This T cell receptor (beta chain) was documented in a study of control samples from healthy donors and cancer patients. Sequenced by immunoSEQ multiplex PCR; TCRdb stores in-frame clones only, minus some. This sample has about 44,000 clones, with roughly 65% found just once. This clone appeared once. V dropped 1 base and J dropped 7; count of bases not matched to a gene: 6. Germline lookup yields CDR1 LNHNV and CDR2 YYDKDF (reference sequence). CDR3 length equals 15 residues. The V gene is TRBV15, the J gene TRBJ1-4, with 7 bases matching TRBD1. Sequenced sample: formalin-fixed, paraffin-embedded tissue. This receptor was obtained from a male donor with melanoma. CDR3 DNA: TGTGCCACCAGCAGAGCCCGGGACAGCCTTGAAAAACTGTTTTTT. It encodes CATSRARDSLEKLFF.